The clone carrying this T cell receptor beta chain was seen a few times. Its target is unknown. TCRdb re-called the 5' RACE reads through MiXCR, storing one row per CDR3 protein. The sample lists hundreds of thousands of distinct CDR3 sequences, 21% occurring once. This entry belongs to a study of identical twins. Germline V lookup: CDR1 LGHDT, CDR2 YNNKEL (reference sequence). V gave up 4 bases and J gave up 0 bases, with 12 bases separating them. The CDR3 covers 15 residues. The study's findings and limits: Fewer insertions characterized abundant cord blood beta clonotypes, whereas memory repertoires showed none.

These records were also assigned to another study, of T cells expressing NK-cell markers.

This TCR derives from a woman aged 18-29 years in good health. This rearrangement joins TRBV3-1 to TRBJ1-1, with TRBD1 as a possible D gene (5 bases). Material for sequencing was PBMCs. CDR3: CASSPRQRLNTEAFF. CDR3 bases: TGTGCCAGCAGCCCGAGACAGAGGCTGAACACTGAAGCTTTCTTT.